One and the same sample provided the 29 T cell receptor beta chains below, sequenced in a study of T-cell reconstitution after alpha-beta-depleted transplantation in children. The TCRbeta library incorporated unique molecular identifiers. TCRdb analysed the PCR reads with MiXCR anew, one entry per CDR3 protein. The repertoire has 300,000 to 400,000 distinct CDR3 sequences, roughly 15% of them found once; the top ten carry roughly 40%. The sequences come from PBMCs, mostly from graft donor cells, collected 360 days after TCRalphabeta/CD19-depleted stem cell transplant. These receptors came from a male patient aged 2 to 10 who had a stem cell transplant for acute lymphoblastic leukemia, so the T cells may come from the graft donor.

The rearrangement uses TRBV11-2 and TRBJ2-7; no clear D. Per germline, CDR1 SGHAT and CDR2 FQNNGV. There are 15 residues in the CDR3. V was trimmed by 5 bases and J by 4 bases, leaving 18 bases between them. CDR3 nucleotide sequence: TGTGCCAGCAGCCCGATCCTAAGGTCATCTTACGAGCAGTACTTC. This encodes CASSPILRSSYEQYF. Variable domain in full (rest from reference TRBV11-2 and TRBJ2-7): EAGVAQSPRYKIIEKRQSVAFWCNPISGHATLYWYQQILGQGPKLLIQFQNNGVVDDSQLPKDRFSAERLKGVDSTLKIQPAKLEDSAVYLCASSPILRSSYEQYFGPGTRLTVT.

In its sample, this clonotype was seen a few times. The rearrangement uses TRBV6-5 and TRBJ2-7; D is uncertain. V was cut by 4 bases and J by 5 bases, with 12 bases left in between. Germline V CDR1 and CDR2: MNHEY, SVGAGI. The CDR3 is made up of 13 amino acids. The CDR3 DNA is TGTGCCAGCAGTTGGTCCTTTGGAAACGAGCAGTACTTC. Translation: CASSWSFGNEQYF.

The rearrangement joins TRBV15 to TRBJ2-1; D possibly corresponds to TRBD1 (5 bases). The germline V gene has CDR1 LNHNV and CDR2 YYDKDF (reference sequence). There are 13 residues in the CDR3. Trimming shortened V by 1 base and J by 6 bases, and 7 bases separated the two germline ends. The CDR3 region has the DNA TGTGCCACCAGCAGAGCCAGGGTCAATGAGCAGTTCTTC. Amino acids: CATSRARVNEQFF. The variable domain in full, completed from reference TRBV15 and TRBJ2-1, reads DAMVIQNPRYQVTQFGKPVTLSCSQTLNHNVMYWYQQKSSQAPKLLFHYYDKDFNNEADTPDNFQSRRPNTSFCFLDIRSPGLGDTAMYLCATSRARVNEQFFGPGTRLTVL.

This clonotype was counted a few times. The chain couples TRBV28 to TRBJ2-3; D possibly corresponds to TRBD1 (6 bases). The CDR3 length is 17 residues. Deletions cut 4 bases from V and 2 bases from J, with 19 bases between. Germline CDR1 is MDHEN and CDR2 is SYDVKM. The CDR3 spells CASSSLTGVTFTDTQYF. CDR3 DNA: TGTGCCAGCAGTTCCCTGACAGGCGTGACTTTCACAGATACGCAGTATTTT.

This clonotype was detected a few times. CDR3 sequence (DNA): TGTGCCAGCAGCGCAAGGACAGGGGTTGGCTACACCTTC. It specifies CASSARTGVGYTF. The chain uses TRBV9 and TRBJ1-2; 9 bases agree with TRBD1. In germline, CDR1 is SGDLS, CDR2 YYNGEE. The V segment lost 3 bases and the J segment 7 bases; nucleotides outside the gene matches: 4. This CDR3 has 13 amino acids.

This chain links TRBV28 with TRBJ1-2; D possibly corresponds to TRBD1 (6 bases). Germline V gives CDR1 MDHEN, CDR2 SYDVKM. The CDR3 is 15 amino acids. Between the trimmed V and J ends, which lost 6 bases and 5 bases, there was a span of 19 bases. CDR3: CASRRTGSGPYGYTF. CDR3 sequence (DNA): TGTGCCAGCAGACGAACAGGGTCGGGCCCATATGGCTACACCTTC.

This clonotype came up many times. This chain uses TRBV12-3 or TRBV12-4 with TRBJ2-1; 8 bases map to TRBD2. This CDR3 is 15 amino acids long. V lost 9 bases and J lost 2; bases outside the gene matches: 9. The DNA for the CDR3 is TGTGCCAGTTCTATCGGGACTAGGGCCTACAATGAGCAGTTCTTC. It translates to CASSIGTRAYNEQFF.

This clonotype was recorded many times. The rearrangement links TRBV27 to TRBJ2-7, with 8 nucleotides matching TRBD2. Trimming at V came to 3 bases and at J to 4 bases, leaving 11 bases not matched to a gene. CDR1 and CDR2 from the germline V gene are MNHEY and SMNVEV (reference sequence). CDR3 length: 16 amino acids. The chain's CDR3 is CASSFVAGPVLYEQYF. DNA for the CDR3: TGTGCCAGCAGTTTTGTAGCGGGACCAGTACTATACGAGCAGTACTTC.

The V gene is TRBV6-2 or TRBV6-3, the J gene TRBJ1-2, with a possible D match to TRBD1 (5 bases). Per the germline V gene, CDR1 is MNHEY and CDR2 is SVGEGT. The V and J ends lost 8 bases and 7 bases respectively, with 17 bases between them. The CDR3 extends over 13 amino acids. The CDR3 loop is CASFSRGRSGYTF. In nucleotides, the CDR3 is TGTGCCAGCTTTTCTAGGGGTCGGAGTGGCTACACCTTC.

This clonotype was observed once. Possible read error: a much larger clone is one base away. This chain links TRBV5-6 with TRBJ1-5, with unresolved D. Germline CDR1 is SGHDT and CDR2 is YYEEEE. The CDR3 loop spans 17 amino acids. CDR3 region: CASSESWTGYSDQPQHF. The DNA for the CDR3 is TGTGCCAGCAGCGAGAGTTGGACCGGGTATAGCGATCAGCCCCAGCATTTT.

This sequence joins TRBV18 and TRBJ1-5; D remains ambiguous. Trimming left V 2 bases short and J 11 bases short, with 16 bases between. This CDR3 has 14 residues. Germline CDR1 and CDR2: KGHSH and LQKENI. CDR3 protein: CASSPGGSFEAQHF. CDR3 coding DNA: TGTGCCAGCTCACCAGGCGGGAGTTTTGAGGCCCAGCATTTT.

This clonotype was found a few times. The chain recombines TRBV29-1 with TRBJ2-5; 8 bases fit TRBD2. The germline V gene has CDR1 SQVTM and CDR2 ANQGSEA. The CDR3 spans 13 residues. The CDR3 region is CSSRPAGDGAQYF. The DNA for the CDR3 is TGCAGTTCCCGACCAGCGGGAGACGGGGCCCAGTACTTC.

The chain recombines TRBV28 with TRBJ2-1; 10 bases are shared with TRBD1. This CDR3 is built from 18 residues. V was clipped by 6 bases and J by 1 base; unmatched bases: 12. The germline V gene has CDR1 MDHEN and CDR2 SYDVKM. CDR3 residues: CASSPSLGTGESYNEQFF. The CDR3 DNA reads as TGTGCCAGCAGCCCTTCCCTCGGGACAGGGGAGTCCTACAATGAGCAGTTCTTC.

The table lists this clonotype with many counts. The chain couples TRBV5-1 to TRBJ2-1; the match to TRBD2 covers 12 bases. The J segment lost 8 bases and the V segment lost 5 bases, leaving 11 bases of the junction unmatched. Germline lookup yields CDR1 SGHRS and CDR2 YFSETQ. This CDR3 has 16 residues. CDR3 sequence: CASSLRLAGAFHEQFF. Here the CDR3 DNA reads TGCGCCAGCAGTTTAAGACTAGCGGGAGCTTTTCATGAGCAGTTCTTC.

In its sample, this clonotype was seen a few times. This chain connects TRBV30 to TRBJ2-4; TRBD1 matches 7 bases. The V segment lost 0 bases and the J segment 6 bases; nucleotides outside the gene matches: 5. The CDR3 runs to 14 residues. Germline V gene data show CDR1 as GTSNPN and CDR2 as SVGIG (reference sequence). The CDR3 DNA reads TGTGCCTGGAGTGTAGGGCAGGGGGTAAACATTCAGTACTTC. It is translated as CAWSVGQGVNIQYF.

There are many counts of this clonotype. The chain carries TRBV4-2 and TRBJ2-5; 7 bases are a match to TRBD2. CDR1 LGHNA and CDR2 YNFKEQ come from the germline V gene. V lost 0 bases, J lost 4 bases, and 2 bases stayed unmatched. This CDR3 spans 14 amino acids. The CDR3 nucleotides read TGTGCCAGCAGCCAAGAGGGGAGGGGAGAGACCCAGTACTTC. The encoded protein is CASSQEGRGETQYF.

In this sample, this clonotype turned up a few times. This rearrangement joins TRBV28 to TRBJ2-1; D remains unclear. The germline CDR1 and CDR2 sequences are MDHEN and SYDVKM. With 5 bases removed from V and 0 bases from J, the gap between germline ends came to 5 bases. The CDR3 extends over 13 amino acids. The CDR3 DNA sequence: TGTGCCAGCAGTGTCCTCTCCTACAATGAGCAGTTCTTC. It specifies CASSVLSYNEQFF. Using reference TRBV28 and TRBJ2-1 for the parts outside the CDR3, the full variable domain is DVKVTQSSRYLVKRTGEKVFLECVQDMDHENMFWYRQDPGLGLRLIYFSYDVKMKEKGDIPEGYSVSREKKERFSLILESASTNQTSMYLCASSVLSYNEQFFGPGTRLTVL.

This clonotype was detected only a few times. The chain couples TRBV20-1 to TRBJ1-5; 7 bases fit TRBD1. Germline CDR1 and CDR2: DFQATT and SNEGSKA (reference sequence). The CDR3 has 19 residues. Losses at the gene ends were 0 bases for V and 0 bases for J; bases not matched to a gene: 14. CDR3 sequence (DNA): TGCAGTGCTAGAGATCTTAGGGCAGGGGGTCCCTCTAGCAATCAGCCCCAGCATTTT. It specifies CSARDLRAGGPSSNQPQHF.

The chain combines TRBV30 with TRBJ2-3; D not certain. Between the trimmed V and J ends, which lost 4 bases and 0 bases, there was a span of 5 bases. The germline gives CDR1 GTSNPN, CDR2 SVGIG (reference sequence). The CDR3 length is 12 residues. CDR3 sequence reads: CAWTPSTDTQYF. The DNA of the CDR3 is TGTGCCTGGACCCCTAGCACAGATACGCAGTATTTT.

The V call is TRBV3-1, the J call TRBJ1-2; D is perhaps TRBD1 (6 bases). Germline V gives CDR1 LGHDT, CDR2 YNNKEL (reference sequence). The CDR3 is 12 residues long. The V end was cut by 3 bases, the J end by 6 bases, with 8 bases between. CDR3 protein: CASSHQGNGYTF. The CDR3, as DNA: TGTGCCAGCAGCCACCAGGGGAATGGCTACACCTTC.

The rearrangement uses TRBV30 and TRBJ2-3; a weak D match, TRBD2 (5 bases). The CDR3 extends over 16 amino acids. Deletions cut 1 base from V and 0 bases from J, with 14 bases between. Germline assignment: CDR1 GTSNPN and CDR2 SVGIG (reference sequence). In DNA, the CDR3 is TGTGCCTGGAGTGCCAAGTGGCTAGCAAGCACAGATACGCAGTATTTT. Encoded protein: CAWSAKWLASTDTQYF.

The V call is TRBV5-1, the J call TRBJ2-1, with 9 bases that match TRBD2. Germline assignment: CDR1 SGHRS and CDR2 YFSETQ. After removal of 3 bases from V and 2 bases from J, the junction contained 6 bases not matched to a gene. The CDR3 loop spans 16 amino acids. CDR3 region: CASSSLTSGPYNEQFF. CDR3 bases: TGCGCCAGCAGCTCTCTGACTAGCGGACCCTACAATGAGCAGTTCTTC.

CDR3: CAISPSGGTDTQYF. The DNA for the CDR3 is TGTGCCATCAGTCCTTCAGGGGGCACAGATACGCAGTATTTT. The chain links TRBV10-3 to TRBJ2-3, with D perhaps matching TRBD1 (6 bases). Trimming left V 5 bases short and J 1 base short, with 10 bases between. The CDR3 contains 14 residues. The germline V gene encodes CDR1 ENHRY and CDR2 SYGVKD.

This clonotype was detected a few times. The chain employs TRBV20-1 and TRBJ2-5, with a tentative D call TRBD2 (5 bases). Germline-derived CDR1 and CDR2 are DFQATT and SNEGSKA (reference sequence). V gave up 3 bases and J gave up 1 base, with 9 bases separating them. The CDR3 has 13 residues. For the CDR3, the DNA is TGCAGTGCTAGTGGAGGTTTCCAAGAGACCCAGTACTTC. Its protein is CSASGGFQETQYF.

The chain combines TRBV27 with TRBJ2-7, with D uncertain. Germline V gene data show CDR1 as MNHEY and CDR2 as SMNVEV (reference sequence). The CDR3 sequence is 14 residues long. Trimming cost V 3 bases and J 4 bases, with 13 bases left between them. CDR3 DNA sequence: TGTGCCAGCAGTTTCCGGGCGGCAATATACGAGCAGTACTTC. Translated, it gives CASSFRAAIYEQYF.

On this clonotype: Germline and junction disagree at one end, which may indicate a read error. The rearrangement uses TRBV29-1 and TRBJ2-5; either TRBD1 or TRBD2 may supply D (5 bases each). The CDR3 totals 13 residues. CDR1 is SQVTM and CDR2 is ANQGSEA in the germline V gene. The CDR3 here is CSVVGRLQDTQYF. For the CDR3, the DNA is TGCAGCGTTGTGGGACGCCTACAAGATACCCAGTACTTC. Combining the CDR3 with reference TRBV29-1 and TRBJ2-5 gives the whole variable domain SAVISQKPSRDICQRGTSLTIQCQVDSQVTMMFWYRQQPGQSLTLIATANQGSEATYESGFVIDKFPISRPNLTFSTLTVSNMSPEDSSIYLCSVVGRLQDTQYFGPGTRLLVL.

This clonotype was counted at least ten times. The chain uses TRBV27 and TRBJ2-1; D tentatively fits TRBD1 or TRBD2 (5 bases each). Germline V gene data show CDR1 as MNHEY and CDR2 as SMNVEV (reference sequence). The CDR3 has 15 residues. The V and J ends lost 1 base and 2 bases respectively, with 9 bases between them. CDR3 bases: TGTGCCAGCAGTTTATGGGGGAGTACCTACAATGAGCAGTTCTTC. This sequence encodes CASSLWGSTYNEQFF.

This clonotype was observed a few times. The chain has TRBV18 and TRBJ2-1, with D perhaps TRBD1 (6 bases). Trimming took off 4 bases at V and 5 bases at J, with 12 bases between the two ends. Germline loops: CDR1 KGHSH, CDR2 LQKENI. CDR3 length: 14 residues. For the CDR3, the DNA is TGTGCCAGCTCACTCCGGACAGCCGACAATGAGCAGTTCTTC. Translated, it gives CASSLRTADNEQFF.

The chain employs TRBV6-2 or TRBV6-3 and TRBJ2-7, with D possibly TRBD1 on 6 matching bases. CDR3 length: 15 residues. The germline V gene encodes CDR1 MNHEY and CDR2 SVGEGT. Between the trimmed V and J ends, which lost 2 bases and 2 bases, there was a span of 13 bases. CDR3 sequence reads: CASSYRQGIPYEQYF. CDR3 DNA: TGTGCCAGCAGTTACCGTCAGGGGATTCCCTACGAGCAGTACTTC.